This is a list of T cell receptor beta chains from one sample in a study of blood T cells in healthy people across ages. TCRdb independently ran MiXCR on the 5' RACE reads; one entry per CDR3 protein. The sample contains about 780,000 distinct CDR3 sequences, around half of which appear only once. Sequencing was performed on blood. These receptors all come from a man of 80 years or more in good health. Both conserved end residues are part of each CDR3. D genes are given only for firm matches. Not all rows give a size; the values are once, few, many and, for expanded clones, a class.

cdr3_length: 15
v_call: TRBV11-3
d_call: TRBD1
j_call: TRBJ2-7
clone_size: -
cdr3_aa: CASSEETGGDYEQYF

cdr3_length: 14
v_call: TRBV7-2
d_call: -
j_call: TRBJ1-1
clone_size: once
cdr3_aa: CASSLSRGVTEAFF

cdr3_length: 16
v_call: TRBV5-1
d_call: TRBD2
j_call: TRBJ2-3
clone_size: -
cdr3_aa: CASSAGLAGLSDTQYF

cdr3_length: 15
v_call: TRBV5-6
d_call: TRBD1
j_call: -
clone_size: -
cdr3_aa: CASSSGTGGYLTQYF

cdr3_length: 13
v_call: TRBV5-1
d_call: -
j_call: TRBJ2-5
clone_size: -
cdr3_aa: CAGRDYGQETQYF

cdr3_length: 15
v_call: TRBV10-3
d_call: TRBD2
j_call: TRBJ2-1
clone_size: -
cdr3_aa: CATFGTSGSHNEQFF

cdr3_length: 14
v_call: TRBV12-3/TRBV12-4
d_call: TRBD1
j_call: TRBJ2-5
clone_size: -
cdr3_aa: CASGSQGARETQYF

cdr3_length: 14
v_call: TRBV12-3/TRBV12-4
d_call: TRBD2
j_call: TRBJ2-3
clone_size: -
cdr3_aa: CASSLAQREVTQYF

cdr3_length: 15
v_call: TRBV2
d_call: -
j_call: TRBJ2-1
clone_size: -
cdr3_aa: CASTYTGVLDSEQFF

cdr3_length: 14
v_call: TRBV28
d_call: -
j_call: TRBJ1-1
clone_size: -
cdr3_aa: CASRPGGGRTEAFF

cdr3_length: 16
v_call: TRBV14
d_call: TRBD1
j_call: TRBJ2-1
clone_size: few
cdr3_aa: CASSHNRGRMFSEQFF

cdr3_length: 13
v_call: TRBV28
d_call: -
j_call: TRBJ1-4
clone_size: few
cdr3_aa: CASSRPTNEKLFF

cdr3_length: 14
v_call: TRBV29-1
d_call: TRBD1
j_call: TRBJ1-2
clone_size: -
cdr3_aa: CSVEADRADYGHTF

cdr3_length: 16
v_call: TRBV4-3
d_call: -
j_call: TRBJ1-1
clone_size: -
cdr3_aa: CASSQDSPGSNTEAFF

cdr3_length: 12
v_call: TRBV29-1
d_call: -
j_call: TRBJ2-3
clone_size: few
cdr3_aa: CSVPDTTDTQYF

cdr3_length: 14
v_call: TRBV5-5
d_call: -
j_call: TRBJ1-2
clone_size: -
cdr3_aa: CASSLTLRTDGYTF

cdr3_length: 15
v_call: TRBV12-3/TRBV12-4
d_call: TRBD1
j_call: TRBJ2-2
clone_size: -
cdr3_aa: CASKRGQANTGELFF

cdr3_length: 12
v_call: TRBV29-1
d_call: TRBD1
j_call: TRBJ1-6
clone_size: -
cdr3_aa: CSVRQGDSPLHF

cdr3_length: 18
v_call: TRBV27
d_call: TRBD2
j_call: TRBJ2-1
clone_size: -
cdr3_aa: CASGLPRTSGGSYNEQFF

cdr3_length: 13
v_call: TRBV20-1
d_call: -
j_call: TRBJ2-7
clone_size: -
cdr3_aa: CNAPGQGTYEQYF

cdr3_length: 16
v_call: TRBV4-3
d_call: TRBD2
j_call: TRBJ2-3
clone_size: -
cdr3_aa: CASSPSPSGGTDTQYF

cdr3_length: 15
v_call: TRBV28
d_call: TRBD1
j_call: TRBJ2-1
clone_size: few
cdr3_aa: CASSSGTGKSSEQFF

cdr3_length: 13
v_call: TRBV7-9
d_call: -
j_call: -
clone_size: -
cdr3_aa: CASSLRVSGTQYF

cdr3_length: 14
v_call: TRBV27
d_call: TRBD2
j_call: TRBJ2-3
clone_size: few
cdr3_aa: CASRDSGRLDTQYF

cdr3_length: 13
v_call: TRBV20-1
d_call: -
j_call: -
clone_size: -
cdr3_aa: CSAREATVLAQFF

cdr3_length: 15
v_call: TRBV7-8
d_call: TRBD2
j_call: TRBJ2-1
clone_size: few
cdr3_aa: CASSQGLAGAHEQFF

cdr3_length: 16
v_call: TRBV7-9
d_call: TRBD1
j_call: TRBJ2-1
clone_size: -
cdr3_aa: CASSLGTGVTYNEQFF

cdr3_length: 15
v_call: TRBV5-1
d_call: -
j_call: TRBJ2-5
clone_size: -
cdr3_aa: CASSPLSGAQETQYF

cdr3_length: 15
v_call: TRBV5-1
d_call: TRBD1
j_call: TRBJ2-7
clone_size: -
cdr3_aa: CASSFLPGQTYEQYF

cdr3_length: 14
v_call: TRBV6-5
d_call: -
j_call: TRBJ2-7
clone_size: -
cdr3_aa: CASSYGRLSYEQYF

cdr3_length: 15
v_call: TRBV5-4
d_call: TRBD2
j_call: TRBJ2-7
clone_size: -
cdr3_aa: CASSLGSGRASEQYF

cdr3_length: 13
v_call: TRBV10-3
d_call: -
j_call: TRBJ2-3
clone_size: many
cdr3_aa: CAISERGADTQYF

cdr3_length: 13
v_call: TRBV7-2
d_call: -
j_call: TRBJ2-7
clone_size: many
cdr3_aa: CASSLNSLNEQYF

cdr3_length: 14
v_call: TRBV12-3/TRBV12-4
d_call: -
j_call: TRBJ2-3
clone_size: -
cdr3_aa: CASSLTRDGNTQYF

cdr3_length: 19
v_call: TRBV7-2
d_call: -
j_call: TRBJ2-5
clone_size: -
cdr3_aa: CASSPRATRSRRGADEQYF

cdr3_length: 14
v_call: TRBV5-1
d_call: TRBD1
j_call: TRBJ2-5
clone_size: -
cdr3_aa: CASRDGTVGETQYF

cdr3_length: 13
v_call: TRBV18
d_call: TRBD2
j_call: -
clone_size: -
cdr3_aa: CASSPEGLYEQYF

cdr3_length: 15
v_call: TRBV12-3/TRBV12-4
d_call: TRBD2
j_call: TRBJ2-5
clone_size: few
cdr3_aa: CASSVGTSGSNEQYF

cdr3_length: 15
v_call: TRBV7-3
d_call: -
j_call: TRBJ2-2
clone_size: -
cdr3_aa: CASSLGRANTGELFF

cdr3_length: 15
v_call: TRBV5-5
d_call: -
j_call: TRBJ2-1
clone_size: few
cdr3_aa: CASSLADFLANEQFF

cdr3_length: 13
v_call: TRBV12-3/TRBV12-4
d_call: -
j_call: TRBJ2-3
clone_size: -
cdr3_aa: CASSPAQTDTQYF

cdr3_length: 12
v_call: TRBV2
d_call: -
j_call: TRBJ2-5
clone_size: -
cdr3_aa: CASSEAPGTQYF

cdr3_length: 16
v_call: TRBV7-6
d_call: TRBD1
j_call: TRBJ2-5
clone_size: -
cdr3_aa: CASSLLGTGAQETQYF

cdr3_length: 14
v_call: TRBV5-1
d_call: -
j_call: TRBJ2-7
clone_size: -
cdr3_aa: CASSVTTGSDEQYF

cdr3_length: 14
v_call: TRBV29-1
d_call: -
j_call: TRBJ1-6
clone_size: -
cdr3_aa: CSVGDRANNSPLHF

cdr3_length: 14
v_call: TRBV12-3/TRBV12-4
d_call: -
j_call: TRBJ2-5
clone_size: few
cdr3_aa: CASQDSSVQETQYF